This TCR beta chain was documented in a study of glioma-infiltrating T cells after dendritic cell vaccination. This clone showed up just a few times. The antigen remains undetermined. Using immunoSEQ multiplex PCR, the repertoire was profiled, and TCRdb retains in-frame clones only, with some absent. The table shows approximately 36,000 clones, with just under 85% occurring only once. Selection required adequate fresh-frozen tumor tissue plus more than two years' survival data. None of the glioblastoma patients had an isocitrate dehydrogenase mutation. V shed 4 bases, J shed 9 bases, and the junction held 11 bases outside the gene matches. This CDR3 region has 17 residues. The germline V gene has CDR1 SEHNR and CDR2 FQNEAQ (reference sequence). Study-wide results and caveats: Only a small number of patients had complete blood and tumor samples. Higher TCR clonality did not directly relate to longer survival.

The chain links TRBV7-9 to TRBJ2-3; 15 bases align to TRBD2. The sequenced sample was blood, obtained before dendritic cell vaccination. The clonotype comes from a human donor with glioblastoma. The CDR3 spells CASSSKGLAGGLRTQYF. CDR3 DNA: TGTGCCAGCAGCTCAAAGGGACTAGCGGGGGGTCTCAGGACGCAGTATTTT. The whole variable domain, remainder taken from reference TRBV7-9 and TRBJ2-3, is DTGVSQNPRHKITKRGQNVTFRCDPISEHNRLYWYRQTLGQGPEFLTYFQNEAQLEKSRLLSDRFSAERPKGSFSTLEIQRTEQGDSAMYLCASSSKGLAGGLRTQYFGPGTRLTVL.